The rows below give T cell receptor beta chains drawn from one sample of a study of blood T cell repertoires in COVID-19. TCRdb keeps only in-frame clones here, not all; method: immunoSEQ multiplex PCR. The table lists 50,000 to 70,000 clones, 80% to 85% of them singletons. Sequenced material: peripheral blood. All receptors derive from a man older than 75 with COVID-19, enrolled during active disease. Both conserved end residues are part of each CDR3. The D gene is left open where the match is weak. Size tells how often a clone was seen (once, few, many) or the class of an expanded clone, and some rows leave it out.

clone_size	d_call	v_call	j_call	cdr3_aa	cdr3_nt
NA	NA	TRBV10-3	TRBJ1-3	CAISAGNPSSGNTIYF	TGTGCCATCAGTGCAGGGAACCCTAGCTCTGGAAACACCATATATTTT
NA	TRBD1	TRBV5-1	TRBJ2-5	CASRPGQGAQETQYF	TGCGCCAGCAGACCGGGACAGGGGGCTCAAGAGACCCAGTACTTC
NA	NA	TRBV27	TRBJ2-7	CASRNSSRHYEQYF	TGTGCCAGCAGAAACTCGAGCCGACATTACGAGCAGTACTTC
once	NA	TRBV5-4	TRBJ2-1	CASSLGGRDEQFF	TGTGCCAGCAGCTTGGGTGGGCGGGATGAGCAGTTCTTC
NA	NA	TRBV7-2	TRBJ2-1	CASSSAGGRGGGYNEQFF	TGTGCCAGCAGCTCCGCTGGCGGGAGAGGGGGGGGATACAATGAGCAGTTCTTC
few	NA	TRBV19	TRBJ1-3	CASRSQGSGNTIYF	TGTGCCAGTAGGTCCCAGGGTTCTGGAAACACCATATATTTT
NA	NA	TRBV28	TRBJ1-2	CASSDGTEANYGYTF	TGTGCCAGCAGTGACGGGACTGAAGCTAACTATGGCTACACCTTC
NA	TRBD1	TRBV10-3	TRBJ2-1	CAIRGTETSNEQFF	TGTGCCATCAGGGGGACAGAGACCTCCAATGAGCAGTTCTTC
few	NA	TRBV5-8	TRBJ1-2	CASSLEQGLAIVYGYTF	TGTGCCAGCAGCTTGGAACAGGGTTTGGCTATAGTCTATGGCTACACCTTC
NA	NA	TRBV7-8	TRBJ1-5	CASGGSNQPQHF	TGTGCTAGTGGGGGGAGCAATCAGCCCCAGCATTTT
NA	NA	TRBV6-2/TRBV6-3	TRBJ2-1	CASSYNWDNYGSYNEQFF	TGTGCCAGCAGTTACAATTGGGACAACTACGGCTCCTACAATGAGCAGTTCTTC
few	TRBD2	TRBV19	TRBJ2-1	CASSIRRQGAPGLAGEQFF	TGTGCCAGTAGTATCCGGAGACAGGGGGCTCCGGGACTAGCGGGAGAGCAGTTCTTC
NA	NA	TRBV7-2	TRBJ1-2	CASSLFRETYGYTF	TGTGCCAGCAGCCTATTCAGGGAAACCTATGGCTACACCTTC
NA	NA	TRBV12-3/TRBV12-4	TRBJ1-5	CASSLMDSQPQHF	TGTGCCAGCAGTTTAATGGACAGTCAGCCCCAGCATTTT
few	TRBD2	TRBV18	TRBJ2-1	CASSRGLASDEQFF	TGTGCCAGCTCCCGTGGACTAGCGTCGGATGAGCAGTTCTTC
NA	TRBD2	TRBV7-2	TRBJ2-4	CASRLLAGNIQYF	TGTGCCAGCAGATTATTAGCGGGTAACATTCAGTACTTC